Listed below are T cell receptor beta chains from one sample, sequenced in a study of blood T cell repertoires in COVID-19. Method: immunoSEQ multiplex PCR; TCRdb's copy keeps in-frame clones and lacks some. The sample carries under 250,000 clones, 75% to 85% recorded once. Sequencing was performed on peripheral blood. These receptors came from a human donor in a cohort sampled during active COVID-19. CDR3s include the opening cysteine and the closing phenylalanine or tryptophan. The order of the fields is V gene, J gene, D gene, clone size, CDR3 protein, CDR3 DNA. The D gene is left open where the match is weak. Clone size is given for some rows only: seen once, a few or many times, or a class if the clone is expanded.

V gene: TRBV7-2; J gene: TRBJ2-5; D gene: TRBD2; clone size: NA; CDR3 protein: CAKAGGREETQYF; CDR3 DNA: TGTGCCAAAGCGGGAGGGCGAGAAGAGACCCAGTACTTC
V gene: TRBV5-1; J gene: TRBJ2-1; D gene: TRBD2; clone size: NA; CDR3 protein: CASSLFVNGGADNEQFF; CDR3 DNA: TGCGCCAGCAGCTTGTTTGTCAACGGGGGGGCCGACAATGAGCAGTTCTTC
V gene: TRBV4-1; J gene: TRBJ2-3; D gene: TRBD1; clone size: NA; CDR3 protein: CASSQVVRGTGGSDTQYF; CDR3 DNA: TGCGCCAGCAGCCAAGTCGTGCGTGGGACAGGGGGATCCGATACGCAGTATTTT
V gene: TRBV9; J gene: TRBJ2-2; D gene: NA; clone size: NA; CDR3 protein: CASSAGGSTGELFF; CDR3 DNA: TGTGCCAGCAGCGCGGGGGGCAGTACCGGGGAGCTGTTTTTT
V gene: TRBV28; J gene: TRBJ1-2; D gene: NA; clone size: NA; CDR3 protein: CASSSGQRSFGYTF; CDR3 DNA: TGTGCCAGCAGTTCCGGACAGAGGTCGTTTGGCTACACCTTC
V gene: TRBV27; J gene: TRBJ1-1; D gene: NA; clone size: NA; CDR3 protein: CASSSIRDNTEAFF; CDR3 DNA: TGTGCCAGCAGTTCGATCCGGGATAACACTGAAGCTTTCTTT
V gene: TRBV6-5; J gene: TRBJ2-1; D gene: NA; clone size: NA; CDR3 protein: CAASRQSNDEQFF; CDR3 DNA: TGTGCCGCTTCGAGACAGTCTAACGATGAGCAGTTCTTC
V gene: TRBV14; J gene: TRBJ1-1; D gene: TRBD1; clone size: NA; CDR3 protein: CASSRQGATGTEAFF; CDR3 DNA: TGTGCCAGCAGCCGTCAGGGGGCAACAGGTACTGAAGCTTTCTTT
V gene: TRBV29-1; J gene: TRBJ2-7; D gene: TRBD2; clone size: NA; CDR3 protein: CSARTSGNEQYF; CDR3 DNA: TGCAGCGCCAGAACTAGCGGGAACGAGCAGTACTTC
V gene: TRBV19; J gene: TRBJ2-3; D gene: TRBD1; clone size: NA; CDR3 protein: CASSNTGTGSTDTQYF; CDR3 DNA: TGTGCCAGTAGTAACACCGGGACAGGGTCTACAGATACGCAGTATTTT
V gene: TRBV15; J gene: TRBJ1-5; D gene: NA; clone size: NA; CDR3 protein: CATSSLVSNQPQHF; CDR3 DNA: TGTGCCACCAGCAGTCTAGTGAGCAATCAGCCCCAGCATTTT
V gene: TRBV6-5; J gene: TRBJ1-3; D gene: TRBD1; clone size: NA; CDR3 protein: CASRARGAGNTIYF; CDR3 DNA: TGTGCCAGCAGAGCCAGGGGGGCGGGAAACACCATATATTTT
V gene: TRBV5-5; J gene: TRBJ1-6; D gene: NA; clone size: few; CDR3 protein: CASSLPGGGNSPLHF; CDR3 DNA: TGTGCCAGCAGCTTGCCCGGGGGAGGTAATTCACCCCTCCACTTT
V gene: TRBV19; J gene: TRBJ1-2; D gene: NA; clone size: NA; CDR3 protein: CASTTPGIGYGYTF; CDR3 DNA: TGTGCCAGTACCACCCCAGGGATCGGCTATGGCTACACCTTC
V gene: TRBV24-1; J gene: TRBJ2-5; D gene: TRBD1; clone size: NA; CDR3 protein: CATSDSFRDSQETQYF; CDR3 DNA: TGTGCCACCAGTGACTCCTTCCGGGACAGCCAAGAGACCCAGTACTTC
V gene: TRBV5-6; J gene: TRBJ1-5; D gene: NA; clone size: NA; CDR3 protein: CASSLGRSSNQPQHF; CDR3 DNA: TGTGCCAGCAGCCTGGGGCGGAGTAGCAATCAGCCCCAGCATTTT
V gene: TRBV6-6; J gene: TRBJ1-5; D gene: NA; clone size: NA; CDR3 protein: CASSSLASQPQHF; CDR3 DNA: TGTGCCAGCAGTTCCCTAGCCAGTCAGCCCCAGCATTTT
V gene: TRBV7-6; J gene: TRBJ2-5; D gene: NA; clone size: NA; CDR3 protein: CASSLAGGRETQYF; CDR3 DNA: TGTGCCAGCAGCTTAGCGGGGGGACGCGAGACCCAGTACTTC